These 16 T cell receptor beta chains came from one sample sequenced in a study of blood T cells in healthy people across ages. The second PCR ran about 6 to 11 cycles with a sample-barcoded 5' primer and J-beta primers. Via MiXCR, TCRdb re-called the 5' RACE reads, giving one row per CDR3 protein. The data hold over 750,000 distinct CDR3 sequences, with more than 20% observed a single time. The sample also formed part of further work on T cells of mothers and their children.

Sequencing input: blood. Receptors were obtained from a boy between 5 and 17 years old in good health.

The chain combines TRBV12-3 or TRBV12-4 with TRBJ2-1, with 8 bases matching TRBD2. The CDR3 has 15 residues. J was trimmed by 0 bases and V by 7 bases; bases with no gene match: 5. The CDR3 protein is CASTLTSASYNEQFF. CDR3 nucleotide sequence: TGTGCCAGCACCCTGACTAGCGCCTCCTACAATGAGCAGTTCTTC.

This clonotype occurred a few times. The chain has TRBV12-3 or TRBV12-4 and TRBJ1-1; TRBD1 is a possible D gene (6 bases). V lost 6 bases and J lost 6, with 11 bases in between. The CDR3 spans 12 residues. The CDR3 region has the DNA TGTGCCAGCAGACCACAGGGCGCTGAAGCTTTCTTT. It specifies CASRPQGAEAFF.

The chain joins TRBV13 to TRBJ2-4; 7 bases are a match to TRBD2. Losses at the gene ends were 1 base for V and 7 bases for J; bases not matched to a gene: 13. The CDR3 covers 17 residues. CDR1 PRHDT and CDR2 FYEKMQ come from the germline V gene (reference sequence). This chain's CDR3 is CASSLASGAFGPNIQYF. The CDR3, as DNA: TGTGCCAGCAGCTTAGCTAGCGGAGCCTTCGGGCCGAACATTCAGTACTTC.

This chain connects TRBV20-1 to TRBJ2-5; 9 nucleotides match TRBD2. This CDR3 is built from 14 residues. Unmatched junction bases numbered 4, after V lost 1 base and J lost 4 bases. Germline assignment: CDR1 DFQATT and CDR2 SNEGSKA (reference sequence). This CDR3 reads CSARGGREGETQYF. For the CDR3, the DNA is TGCAGTGCTAGAGGCGGGCGGGAGGGAGAGACCCAGTACTTC.

The J gene is TRBJ2-7, the V gene TRBV15; TRBD1 aligns across 9 bases. With V trimmed by 6 bases and J by 4 bases, 10 bases remained unmatched. Germline-derived CDR1 and CDR2 are LNHNV and YYDKDF (reference sequence). The CDR3 is made up of 15 amino acids. The CDR3 DNA follows: TGTGCCACCAGGAGTGCCGGGACAGGGAGGTACGAGCAGTACTTC. Protein product: CATRSAGTGRYEQYF.

V usage is TRBV7-9 and J usage is TRBJ2-3; D may match TRBD1 or TRBD2 (6 bases each). Looked up from germline, CDR1 is SEHNR and CDR2 is FQNEAQ (reference sequence). V lost 8 bases, J lost 2 bases, and 11 bases lay in between. The CDR3 is 13 residues long. CDR3 DNA sequence: TGTGCCAGCGAGGGGGGCAACACAGATACGCAGTATTTT. It yields the protein CASEGGNTDTQYF.

CDR3 region: CASSQDSSTYEQYF. CDR3 nucleotide sequence: TGCGCCAGCAGCCAAGACTCTAGCACCTACGAGCAGTACTTC. The rearrangement uses TRBV4-3 and TRBJ2-7, with a weak D call TRBD2 (5 bases). The CDR3 has 14 residues. V shed 0 bases and J shed 2 bases, with 8 bases lying between them. Germline loops: CDR1 LGHNA, CDR2 YSLEER.

This clonotype has a handful of counts. The gene calls are TRBV12-3 or TRBV12-4 and TRBJ1-2; D possibly corresponds to TRBD1 (5 bases). This CDR3 has 17 residues. V lost 3 bases to trimming and J lost 2 bases, with 19 bases between them. CDR3 region: CASSLVRSGLGNYGYTF. The CDR3 DNA follows: TGTGCCAGCAGTTTGGTGCGGTCAGGGTTGGGGAACTATGGCTACACCTTC.

This clonotype came up many times. Its ends do not fully match the called genes, so a read error is possible. The V call is TRBV5-1, the J call TRBJ2-2; a possible D gene is TRBD2 (6 bases). The V gene's germline CDR1 is SGHRS and CDR2 YFSETQ. CDR3 length: 15 amino acids. CDR3 amino acids: CASSLGGTNTGELFF. The CDR3, as DNA: TGTGCCAGCAGCTTAGGCGGGACGAACACCGGGGAGCTGTTTTTT.

This chain uses TRBV29-1 with TRBJ1-1; a possible D gene is TRBD1 (5 bases). Trimming took 7 bases from V and 6 from J, leaving 18 bases between them. Germline CDR1 reads SQVTM; CDR2 reads ANQGSEA. CDR3 length: 13 residues. CDR3 nucleotides: TGCAGCGCTGGGACTCGTTTAATCCCTGAAGCTTTCTTT. It is translated as CSAGTRLIPEAFF. Filled out from reference TRBV29-1 and TRBJ1-1, the complete variable domain reads SAVISQKPSRDICQRGTSLTIQCQVDSQVTMMFWYRQQPGQSLTLIATANQGSEATYESGFVIDKFPISRPNLTFSTLTVSNMSPEDSSIYLCSAGTRLIPEAFFGQGTRLTVV.

This clonotype has only a few counts. The rearrangement uses TRBV7-9 and TRBJ1-2; 7 bases match TRBD1. The CDR3 has 15 residues. V dropped 5 bases and J dropped 3; count of bases not matched to a gene: 9. Germline V lookup: CDR1 SEHNR, CDR2 FQNEAQ (reference sequence). The CDR3 protein is CASSTNDRDDYGYTF. DNA of the CDR3: TGTGCCAGCAGCACGAACGACAGGGACGACTATGGCTACACCTTC.

This clonotype was detected a few times. This chain links TRBV2 with TRBJ2-3; unclear D gene. The CDR3 sequence is 9 residues long. Germline V gene data show CDR1 as SNHLY and CDR2 as FYNNEI. The CDR3 loop is CAAEDTQYF. The CDR3 bases are TGTGCGGCGGAAGATACGCAGTATTTT.

The chain uses TRBV6-1 and TRBJ1-2; D ambiguous. Germline CDR1 MNHNS, CDR2 SASEGT. Between the trimmed V and J ends, which lost 2 bases and 6 bases, there was a span of 10 bases. The CDR3 consists of 13 residues. This chain's CDR3 is CASSEFVEDGYTF. The CDR3 DNA sequence: TGTGCCAGCAGTGAATTTGTCGAGGATGGCTACACCTTC.

The chain couples TRBV19 to TRBJ1-4, with no clear D. Trimming removed 2 bases from V and 6 bases from J, with 13 bases in between. The germline V gene has CDR1 LNHDA and CDR2 SQIVND (reference sequence). This CDR3 spans 15 amino acids. The CDR3 region is CASSIKGNQDEKLFF. The CDR3 nucleotides are TGTGCCAGTAGTATAAAGGGAAATCAAGATGAAAAACTGTTTTTT.

On this clonotype: The junction departs from germline at one end; a sequencing error may be responsible. The V gene is TRBV2, the J gene TRBJ2-5; no reliable D call. Germline loops: CDR1 SNHLY, CDR2 FYNNEI. This CDR3 contains 12 residues. Here the CDR3 DNA reads TGTGCCAGCGACATGTACCAAGAGGCCCAGTACTTC. Its translation: CASDMYQEAQYF.

This clonotype was found a few times. The V call is TRBV10-3, the J call TRBJ1-3; maybe TRBD1 (6 bases). Deletions cut 6 bases from V and 0 bases from J, with 15 bases between. This CDR3 comprises 16 residues. Germline CDR1 and CDR2: ENHRY and SYGVKD. The CDR3 DNA reads as TGTGCCATCAGGAGGACAGAAGCCCGCTCTGGAAACACCATATATTTT. Its protein is CAIRRTEARSGNTIYF.